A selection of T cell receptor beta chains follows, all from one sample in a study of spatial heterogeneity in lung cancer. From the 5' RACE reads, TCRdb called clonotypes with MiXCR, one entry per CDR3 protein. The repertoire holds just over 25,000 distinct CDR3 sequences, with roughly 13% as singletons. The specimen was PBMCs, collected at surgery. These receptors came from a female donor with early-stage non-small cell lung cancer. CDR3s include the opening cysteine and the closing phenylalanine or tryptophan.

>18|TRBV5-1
CASSIGTVSGSWPGELFF
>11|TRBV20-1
CSASGKNTIYF
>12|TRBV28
CASRYGDYEQYF
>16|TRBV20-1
CSANDLTGGPGETQYF
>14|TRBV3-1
CASSQSSSPDEQFF
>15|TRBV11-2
CASSLDRQPNYEQYF
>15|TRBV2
CASSLLQGGGNTIYF
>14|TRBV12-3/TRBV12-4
CASSKAERFTEAFF
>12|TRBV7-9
CASSPGWHGAFF
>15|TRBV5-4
CASSLSQGPYYGYTF
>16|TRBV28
CASSLTRTSGSGELFF
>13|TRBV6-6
CASTNDRGAEAFF
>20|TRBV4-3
CASSQVLSSGRATSTDTQYF
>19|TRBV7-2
CASSPRGVYKPPGANVLTF
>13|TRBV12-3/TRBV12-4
CASSGQGNSPLHF
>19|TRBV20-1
CSAPGVYQVRDSLRTEAFF
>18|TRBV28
CASSTYVVSVGRAYEQYF
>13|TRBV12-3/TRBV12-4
CASSLGDRGSGFF
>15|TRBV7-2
CASSLVLRAQIPQYF
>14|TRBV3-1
CASSQDRVRETQYF
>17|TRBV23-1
CASSQSSASYSNQPQHF
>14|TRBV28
CASSLIGEQETQYF
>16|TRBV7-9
CASITSRGLSTDTQYF
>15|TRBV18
CASSPLSGIQETQYF
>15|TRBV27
CASTTRDGRLYEQYF
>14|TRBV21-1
CASSKDRNNEKLFF
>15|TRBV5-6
CASGGQGDPNSPLHF
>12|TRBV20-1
CSAEGGYNEQFF
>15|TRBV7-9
CASSLTEVRGTEAFF
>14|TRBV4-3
CASSQEGGPNEQFF
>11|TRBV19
CASSTPEKLFF
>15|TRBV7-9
CASTPESGKVEKLFF
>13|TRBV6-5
CASGRVRTDTQYF
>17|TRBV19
CASSHWGVVGSYNEQFF
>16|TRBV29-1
CSVEETGTGTLYEQYF
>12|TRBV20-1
CSARWGQETQYF
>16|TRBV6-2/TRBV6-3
CASSPGTGNSNQPQHF
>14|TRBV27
CASSSTRVNYGYTF
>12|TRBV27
CASSLNGETQYF
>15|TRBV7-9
CASSQPAGINNEQFF
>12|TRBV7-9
CASSLEQGQAFF
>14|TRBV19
CASRQRGFNQPQHF
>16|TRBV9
CASSVGTGWWANVLTF
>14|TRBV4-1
CASSPGTGYYEQYF
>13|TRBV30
CAWSLLDGQPQHF
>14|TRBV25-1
CASSQTRMNTEAFF
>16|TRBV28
CASSHHRGSDTGELFF
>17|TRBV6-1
CASSEVYGVGTTYEQYF
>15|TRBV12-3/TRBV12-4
CASSPPVRPLSEAFF
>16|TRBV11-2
CASSLGWGSKKNTIYF
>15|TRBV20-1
CSANSPAGPTDTQYF
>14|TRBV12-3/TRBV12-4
CASSYRDAGGGYTF
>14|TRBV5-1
CASSLGPNTGELFF
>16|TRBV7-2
CASSARQGGSTDTQYF
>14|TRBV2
CASLSGTPGTEAFF